This T cell receptor (beta chain) was identified in a study of beta chain features in type 1 diabetes. Notes on the study in general: Sampled from patients, naive, central memory and Treg TCRB repertoires appeared more similar than those sampled from healthy donors. When cDNA is sequenced, cells with high TCR expression could be over-represented. Type 1 diabetes patients had fewer VDJ junction insertions and more deletions. People with Type 1 diabetes carried modestly yet significantly shorter TCRB CDR3s in all four CD4+ subsets.

Regarding this clone: The antigen remains undetermined.

CD45RO/CCR7/CD25/CD127/CD95/CD27 staining was used to isolate CD4+ naive, central memory, regulatory and stem cell-like memory cells by sorting. Sequenced material consisted of expressed TCRB transcripts (all of the isolated RNA was reverse transcribed). Here immunoSEQ multiplex PCR was the method, and the copy in TCRdb shows in-frame clones only, minus some. The table includes fewer than 400,000 clones, approximately 9.7% detected once. Trimming pared 0 bases from V and 4 bases from J, leaving 19 bases between. This CDR3 is built from 18 residues. Germline V gene lookup returns CDR1 MGHRA and CDR2 YSYEKL.

The chain combines TRBV4-1 with TRBJ2-1; tentative D call: TRBD2 (6 bases). The sample consisted of central memory CD4+ T cells from blood. This TCR was recovered from a man younger than 40 with type 1 diabetes. CDR3 DNA sequence: TGCGCCAGCAGCCAAGAGCCCCCGCGGGGAGACTTATACAATGAGCAGTTCTTC. Translating gives CASSQEPPRGDLYNEQFF.